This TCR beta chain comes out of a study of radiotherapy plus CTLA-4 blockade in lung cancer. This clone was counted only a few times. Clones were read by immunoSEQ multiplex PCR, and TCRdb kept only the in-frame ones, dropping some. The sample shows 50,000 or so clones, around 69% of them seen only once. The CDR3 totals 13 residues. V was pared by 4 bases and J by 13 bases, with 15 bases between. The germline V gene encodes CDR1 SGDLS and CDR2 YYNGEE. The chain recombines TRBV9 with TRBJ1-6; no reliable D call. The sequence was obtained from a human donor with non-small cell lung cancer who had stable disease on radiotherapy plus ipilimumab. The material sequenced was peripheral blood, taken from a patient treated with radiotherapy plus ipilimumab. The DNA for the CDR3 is TGTGCCAGCAGCCCCGGGTCTCATAGGCCCCTCCACTTT. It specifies CASSPGSHRPLHF.